The clone carrying this T cell receptor (beta chain) came up many times. The antigen is unknown. CDR3 length: 13 residues. The germline V gene encodes CDR1 SGHRS and CDR2 YFSETQ. The germline V and J ends were trimmed by 3 bases and 7 bases, with 13 bases remaining between them. PCR was performed a second time for about 7 to 12 cycles using a sample-barcoded 5' primer and a J-beta primer mix. TCRdb itself ran the 5' RACE reads through MiXCR, one entry per CDR3 protein. This table holds 710,000 or so distinct CDR3 sequences, 32% found once. This sample was included in a study of blood T cells in healthy people across ages. Study-level findings and limits: For the donors, CMV status was unknown and possibly confounded expanded clonotype changes.

The sequence was collected from a woman of 80 years or more in good health. V and J are TRBV5-1 and TRBJ2-5; D perhaps matches TRBD1 (5 bases). Sequenced: blood. The CDR3 here is CASSWVGPGTQYF. In DNA, the CDR3 is TGCGCCAGCAGCTGGGTGGGGCCTGGGACCCAGTACTTC.